The rows below give T cell receptor beta chains drawn from one sample of a study of shared clonotypes between healthy human individuals. Method: immunoSEQ multiplex PCR; TCRdb's copy keeps in-frame clones and lacks some. The repertoire consists of under 2.5 million clones, with less than 95% occurring once and the leading ten covering 0.37%. Input material: naive CD4+ T cells from PBMCs. The source is a man younger than 35 in good health. Some clones in this sample may be carry-over from other donors' samples. Both conserved end residues are part of each CDR3. A D gene is named only where the DNA matches it firmly. Clone size is given for some rows only: seen once, a few or many times, or a class if the clone is expanded.

CDR3 length	clone size	V gene	J gene	D gene	CDR3 protein	CDR3 DNA
13	few	TRBV30	TRBJ1-1	.	CAWSATPNTEAFF	TGTGCCTGGAGTGCGACACCGAACACTGAAGCTTTCTTT
13	.	TRBV28	TRBJ2-7	TRBD1	CASSLDRGSEQYF	TGTGCCAGCAGTTTAGACAGGGGGAGCGAGCAGTACTTC
15	once	TRBV7-9	TRBJ2-3	.	CASSPQELGTDTQYF	TGTGCCAGCAGCCCCCAAGAACTGGGCACAGATACGCAGTATTTT
17	.	TRBV29-1	TRBJ1-2	TRBD1	CSVTIRGTGRTNYGYTF	TGCAGCGTTACTATCCGGGGGACAGGGAGAACTAACTATGGCTACACCTTC
14	.	TRBV6-5	TRBJ2-2	.	CASSLDARGGELFF	TGTGCCAGCAGCTTGGACGCCCGGGGCGGGGAGCTGTTTTTT
13	.	TRBV10-3	TRBJ1-5	.	CAISFDSNQPQHF	TGTGCCATCAGCTTTGATAGCAATCAGCCCCAGCATTTT
15	.	TRBV6-6	TRBJ2-7	.	CASSYLGQGSGEQYF	TGTGCCAGCAGTTACCTCGGGCAGGGGAGCGGCGAGCAGTACTTC
15	.	TRBV28	TRBJ1-5	.	CASSLRVKGDQPQHF	TGTGCCAGCAGTTTAAGGGTGAAGGGCGATCAGCCCCAGCATTTT
15	.	TRBV5-1	TRBJ1-2	.	CASSQQQGWNYGYTF	TGCGCCAGCAGCCAGCAACAGGGATGGAACTATGGCTACACCTTC
18	.	TRBV18	TRBJ1-5	.	CASSPGAKMPWGNQPQHF	TGTGCCAGCTCACCCGGGGCCAAAATGCCGTGGGGCAATCAGCCCCAGCATTTT
13	.	TRBV18	TRBJ2-7	.	CASSPQGTYEQYF	TGTGCCAGCTCACCACAGGGTACCTACGAGCAGTACTTC
15	.	TRBV4-3	TRBJ1-2	TRBD1	CASSQEGRQGYGYTF	TGCGCCAGCAGCCAAGAAGGACGACAGGGGTATGGCTACACCTTC
16	once	TRBV4-1	TRBJ2-5	.	CASSRRESGPQETQYF	TGCGCCAGCAGCCGTCGTGAGAGCGGACCCCAAGAGACCCAGTACTTC
14	.	TRBV5-4	TRBJ2-7	TRBD2	CASSGLAGNYEQYF	TGTGCCAGCAGCGGACTAGCGGGTAACTACGAGCAGTACTTC
13	.	TRBV18	TRBJ2-7	.	CASSPAGPYEQYF	TGTGCCAGCTCACCGGCAGGCCCCTACGAGCAGTACTTC
16	.	TRBV2	TRBJ2-1	TRBD2	CASSWTSGTSYNEQFF	TGTGCCAGCAGCTGGACTAGCGGGACTTCCTACAATGAGCAGTTCTTC
15	.	TRBV4-1	TRBJ2-7	.	CASSHPSGEPDEQYF	TGCGCCAGCAGCCACCCCTCGGGCGAGCCCGACGAGCAGTACTTC
13	.	TRBV6-1	TRBJ2-7	.	CASSRGAIFEQYF	TGTGCCAGCAGCCGGGGGGCGATTTTCGAGCAGTACTTC
17	.	TRBV5-1	TRBJ2-3	TRBD1	CASSSTPPGQGAGTQYF	TGCGCCAGCAGCTCGACTCCCCCGGGACAGGGGGCGGGTACGCAGTATTTT
14	.	TRBV2	TRBJ1-2	TRBD1	CASSETRQGGGYTF	TGTGCCAGCAGTGAAACCAGACAGGGGGGTGGCTACACCTTC
15	.	TRBV6-5	TRBJ1-5	.	CASGRGTESNQPQHF	TGTGCCAGCGGTAGGGGAACGGAGAGCAATCAGCCCCAGCATTTT
15	.	TRBV28	TRBJ1-4	.	CASSSPGTSNEKLFF	TGTGCCAGCAGTTCCCCTGGGACAAGTAATGAAAAACTGTTTTTT
16	.	TRBV5-1	TRBJ1-1	.	CASSNQGFEAGTEAFF	TGCGCCAGCAGCAATCAGGGTTTCGAGGCGGGCACTGAAGCTTTCTTT
16	.	TRBV7-9	TRBJ2-5	TRBD1	CASSFPGQGFWETQYF	TGTGCCAGCAGCTTTCCGGGACAGGGCTTTTGGGAGACCCAGTACTTC
13	.	TRBV7-2	TRBJ1-1	.	CASSFDGNTEAFF	TGTGCCAGCAGCTTCGACGGTAACACTGAAGCTTTCTTT
14	.	TRBV6-5	TRBJ1-2	.	CASSRDGSFYGYTF	TGTGCCAGCAGTCGCGACGGATCATTCTATGGCTACACCTTC
12	once	TRBV7-2	TRBJ1-1	.	CASSVGGTEAFF	TGTGCCAGCAGCGTCGGGGGGACTGAAGCTTTCTTT
14	.	TRBV5-1	TRBJ2-5	.	CASSLVGAAETQYF	TGCGCCAGCAGCTTGGTTGGGGCTGCAGAGACCCAGTACTTC
16	.	TRBV5-1	TRBJ2-7	TRBD1	CASSLATGQGINEQYF	TGCGCCAGCAGCTTGGCAACTGGACAGGGGATCAACGAGCAGTACTTC
13	.	TRBV25-1	TRBJ1-4	.	CASSTGTNEKLFF	TGTGCCAGCAGTACAGGGACTAATGAAAAACTGTTTTTT
14	.	TRBV5-1	TRBJ2-1	TRBD2	CASSRGGRGNEQFF	TGCGCCAGCAGCAGGGGAGGGAGGGGCAATGAGCAGTTCTTC
13	.	TRBV6-1	TRBJ1-2	.	CASSEGIGGGYTF	TGTGCCAGCAGTGAAGGCATAGGCGGTGGCTACACCTTC
14	once	TRBV10-3	TRBJ2-7	.	CAISEPTRGGEQYF	TGTGCCATCAGTGAGCCAACCCGTGGAGGCGAGCAGTACTTC
15	.	TRBV28	TRBJ2-7	TRBD1	CASSLDRGSSANQYF	TGTGCCAGCAGTTTGGACAGGGGCTCGTCCGCAAACCAGTACTTC
12	.	TRBV28	TRBJ2-3	.	CASSFGYYTQYF	TGTGCCAGCAGTTTTGGCTACTATACGCAGTATTTT
15	.	TRBV27	TRBJ1-1	TRBD1	CASSPRTGLNTEAFF	TGTGCCAGCAGTCCTCGGACAGGTTTGAACACTGAAGCTTTCTTT
15	.	TRBV30	TRBJ2-6	TRBD1	CARDRAHSGANVLTF	TGTGCCCGTGACAGGGCCCACTCTGGGGCCAACGTCCTGACTTTC
15	.	TRBV7-9	TRBJ1-2	.	CASSRDAGSNYGYTF	TGTGCCAGCAGCCGCGACGCAGGGTCTAACTATGGCTACACCTTC
17	.	TRBV11-2	TRBJ2-2	TRBD2	CASSARLAGPDTGELFF	TGTGCCAGCAGCGCTAGACTAGCGGGACCGGACACCGGGGAGCTGTTTTTT
15	.	TRBV2	TRBJ1-5	.	CASTEGDVSNQPQHF	TGTGCCAGCACCGAGGGGGACGTGAGCAATCAGCCCCAGCATTTT
13	.	TRBV19	TRBJ1-5	.	CASSIDSLAPQHF	TGTGCCAGTAGTATAGACAGCCTGGCGCCCCAGCATTTT
14	.	TRBV6-5	TRBJ2-3	TRBD1	CASKRTGLADTQYF	TGTGCCAGCAAGCGGACAGGGCTCGCAGATACGCAGTATTTT
15	.	TRBV2	TRBJ2-7	.	CASSDPSMGHYEQYF	TGTGCCAGCAGTGATCCATCCATGGGGCACTACGAGCAGTACTTC
16	.	TRBV7-9	TRBJ1-1	.	CASSQIIGQPNTEAFF	TGTGCCAGCAGCCAGATAATTGGGCAGCCGAACACTGAAGCTTTCTTT
15	.	TRBV2	TRBJ2-7	TRBD2	CASQLAGSASYEQYF	TGTGCCAGCCAACTAGCGGGATCTGCATCCTACGAGCAGTACTTC
15	.	TRBV5-1	TRBJ2-3	TRBD2	CASSFGGGSTDTQYF	TGCGCCAGCAGCTTCGGGGGAGGGAGCACAGATACGCAGTATTTT
15	.	TRBV6-1	TRBJ2-1	.	CASGRGGGPFGEQFF	TGTGCCAGCGGGCGAGGGGGAGGGCCGTTCGGTGAGCAGTTCTTC
15	.	TRBV5-1	TRBJ1-2	.	CASGQGTHPDYGYTF	TGCGCCAGCGGCCAGGGGACCCACCCAGACTATGGCTACACCTTC
15	.	TRBV5-4	TRBJ1-1	.	CASQRRGGVNTEAFF	TGTGCCAGCCAACGTCGTGGGGGGGTGAACACTGAAGCTTTCTTT
15	.	TRBV29-1	TRBJ1-1	TRBD1	CSVEVIKGARTEAFF	TGCAGCGTTGAAGTTATAAAGGGGGCGAGAACTGAAGCTTTCTTT
16	.	TRBV6-6	TRBJ2-3	TRBD1	CASRRTGASSTDTQYF	TGTGCCAGCAGGAGGACAGGGGCCTCTAGCACAGATACGCAGTATTTT
14	once	TRBV28	TRBJ1-4	TRBD1	CASSLTGGIEKLFF	TGTGCCAGCAGTTTAACAGGGGGCATTGAAAAACTGTTTTTT
16	once	TRBV5-1	TRBJ2-1	TRBD1	CASSPPGTGEYNEQFF	TGCGCCAGCAGTCCACCCGGGACAGGGGAATACAATGAGCAGTTCTTC
16	.	TRBV7-6	TRBJ2-3	TRBD2	CASSQTSGPPPDTQYF	TGTGCCAGCAGCCAAACTAGCGGACCCCCCCCAGATACGCAGTATTTT
13	.	TRBV28	TRBJ2-7	.	CASSSGPVYEQYF	TGTGCCAGCAGCTCGGGACCTGTCTACGAGCAGTACTTC
15	.	TRBV5-4	TRBJ2-5	TRBD2	CASSLLAGGVETQYF	TGTGCCAGCAGCTTGTTAGCGGGAGGTGTGGAGACCCAGTACTTC
15	.	TRBV6-1	TRBJ1-1	.	CASSERGRSYTEAFF	TGTGCCAGCAGTGAACGGGGAAGGTCGTACACTGAAGCTTTCTTT